The rows below give T cell receptor beta chains drawn from one sample of a study of identifying expanded T cells in peripheral blood. Measured with immunoSEQ multiplex PCR; TCRdb has only the in-frame clones, and not every one. Among tens of thousands of clones listed, 70% to 90% were seen once. Sample: blood. Receptors were obtained from a person aged 18 to 70 in good health. Both conserved end residues are part of each CDR3. Each record gives: J gene, D gene, V gene, clone size, CDR3 DNA, CDR3 protein. D genes are given only for firm matches. Only some rows state a clone size, as once, few, many or a class for expanded clones.

>TRBJ2-7|.|TRBV6-5|.
TGTGCCAGCAGTCCCCAGATAGGGGAGCAGTACTTC
CASSPQIGEQYF
>TRBJ2-4|.|TRBV18|.
TGTGCCAGCTCACCACCGATGGATAAGGACAGAAAGATAGCCAAAAACATTCAGTACTTC
CASSPPMDKDRKIAKNIQYF
>TRBJ1-2|.|TRBV6-6|once
TGTGCCAGCCTGGCGGGCAGGGGTAAGGATGGCTACACCTTC
CASLAGRGKDGYTF
>TRBJ2-5|TRBD2|TRBV15|.
TGTGCCACCAGCGCCCCACGTAGGACTAGGCAAGAGACCCAGTACTTC
CATSAPRRTRQETQYF
>TRBJ2-2|.|TRBV12-5|.
TGTGCTAGTGGCCCCGGATGGGAACCCGGGGAGCTGTTTTTT
CASGPGWEPGELFF
>TRBJ2-1|.|TRBV11-2|.
TGTGCCAGCAGCGGGGAGAGCGTCTCCTACAATGAGCAGTTCTTC
CASSGESVSYNEQFF
>TRBJ1-4|.|TRBV28|.
TGTGCCAGCAGTTTACAGTTCCAATATGATGAAAAACTGTTTTTT
CASSLQFQYDEKLFF
>TRBJ1-5|TRBD1|TRBV7-3|.
TGTGCCAGCAGCAGACAGGGAACTAATCAGCCCCAGCATTTT
CASSRQGTNQPQHF
>TRBJ2-6|.|TRBV19|.
TGTGCCAGTAGCCCACAGGGCGGTGGGGCCAACGTCCTGACTTTC
CASSPQGGGANVLTF
>TRBJ1-1|.|TRBV28|.
TGTGCCAGCAGTTTTTGGGTTAAGAACACTGAAGCTTTCTTT
CASSFWVKNTEAFF
>TRBJ2-3|TRBD1|TRBV7-2|.
TGTGCCAGCAGCTCTCAAACAGGGGGCCACACAGATACGCAGTATTTT
CASSSQTGGHTDTQYF
>TRBJ1-3|TRBD1|TRBV2|once
TGTGCCACCTCCCCGAGGACAGGGGGGATAGACACCATATATTTT
CATSPRTGGIDTIYF
>TRBJ2-7|.|TRBV2|.
TGTGCCAGCATTCCAACCAGGACAACTAATTCCTACGAGCAGTACTTC
CASIPTRTTNSYEQYF
>TRBJ2-7|TRBD1|TRBV28|.
TGTGCCAGCAGTTTAGACAGGGGGTCCTACGAGCAGTACTTC
CASSLDRGSYEQYF
>TRBJ2-1|.|TRBV6-5|.
TGTGCCAGCAGGCCCGTTCCCTCAGGGAATGAGCAGTTCTTC
CASRPVPSGNEQFF
>TRBJ2-2|.|TRBV11-3|.
TGTGCCAGCAGCTTAAGCTTTGGGGAGACCGGGGAGCTGTTTTTT
CASSLSFGETGELFF
>TRBJ2-3|.|TRBV7-8|once
TGTGCCAGCAGCTTAGTGGGCGGGATGGGCACAGATACGCAGTATTTT
CASSLVGGMGTDTQYF
>TRBJ2-5|.|TRBV4-3|.
TGCGCCAGCAGCCAAGTACGACAACGGGGGAAGGAGACCCAGTACTTC
CASSQVRQRGKETQYF
>TRBJ2-5|.|TRBV7-2|.
TGTGCCAGCAGCTTGGTCGCTGCGGAGACCCAGTACTTC
CASSLVAAETQYF
>TRBJ2-5|.|TRBV5-1|.
TGCGCCAGCAGCTTGGCTTCTAGCGAACAAGAGACCCAGTACTTC
CASSLASSEQETQYF
>TRBJ2-6|.|TRBV5-6|.
TGTGCCAGCAGCTTGTGGGTCTCAGGGGCCAACGTCCTGACTTTC
CASSLWVSGANVLTF
>TRBJ1-5|.|TRBV7-6|.
TGTGCCAGCAGCTTAGATGGCAATCAGCCCCAGCATTTT
CASSLDGNQPQHF
>TRBJ1-3|.|TRBV5-5|.
TGTGCCAGCAGCCTGGACATACCAGCTGGAAACACCATATATTTT
CASSLDIPAGNTIYF
>TRBJ2-1|TRBD2|TRBV5-1|.
TGCGCCAGCAGCTTGGCCAGCGGGAGGGCCATCAATGAGCAGTTCTTC
CASSLASGRAINEQFF